The entry below gives a single TCR beta chain sequence along with its context. Its antigen is unidentified. This sample is part of a study of T cell responses to AZD1222 COVID-19 vaccine. Profiled with immunoSEQ multiplex PCR; TCRdb holds only in-frame clones, not every one. The repertoire holds about 150,000 clones, with roughly 91% as singletons. Findings and limits, study-wide: Repertoires in all cases were sampled only once the peak T cell response had passed.

This sequence originates from an adult in good health. The specimen was peripheral blood, collected on day 0 of AZD1222 vaccination.

This CDR3 is CASSPLDSPNSPLHF. The CDR3 region has the DNA TGTGCCAGCAGCCCCCTGGACAGCCCTAATTCACCCCTCCACTTT. The chain couples TRBV7-9 to TRBJ1-6; a possible D gene is TRBD1 (6 bases). CDR3 length equals 15 residues. CDR1 is SEHNR and CDR2 is FQNEAQ in the germline V gene (reference sequence). V was clipped by 5 bases and J by 6 bases, with 14 bases between them.